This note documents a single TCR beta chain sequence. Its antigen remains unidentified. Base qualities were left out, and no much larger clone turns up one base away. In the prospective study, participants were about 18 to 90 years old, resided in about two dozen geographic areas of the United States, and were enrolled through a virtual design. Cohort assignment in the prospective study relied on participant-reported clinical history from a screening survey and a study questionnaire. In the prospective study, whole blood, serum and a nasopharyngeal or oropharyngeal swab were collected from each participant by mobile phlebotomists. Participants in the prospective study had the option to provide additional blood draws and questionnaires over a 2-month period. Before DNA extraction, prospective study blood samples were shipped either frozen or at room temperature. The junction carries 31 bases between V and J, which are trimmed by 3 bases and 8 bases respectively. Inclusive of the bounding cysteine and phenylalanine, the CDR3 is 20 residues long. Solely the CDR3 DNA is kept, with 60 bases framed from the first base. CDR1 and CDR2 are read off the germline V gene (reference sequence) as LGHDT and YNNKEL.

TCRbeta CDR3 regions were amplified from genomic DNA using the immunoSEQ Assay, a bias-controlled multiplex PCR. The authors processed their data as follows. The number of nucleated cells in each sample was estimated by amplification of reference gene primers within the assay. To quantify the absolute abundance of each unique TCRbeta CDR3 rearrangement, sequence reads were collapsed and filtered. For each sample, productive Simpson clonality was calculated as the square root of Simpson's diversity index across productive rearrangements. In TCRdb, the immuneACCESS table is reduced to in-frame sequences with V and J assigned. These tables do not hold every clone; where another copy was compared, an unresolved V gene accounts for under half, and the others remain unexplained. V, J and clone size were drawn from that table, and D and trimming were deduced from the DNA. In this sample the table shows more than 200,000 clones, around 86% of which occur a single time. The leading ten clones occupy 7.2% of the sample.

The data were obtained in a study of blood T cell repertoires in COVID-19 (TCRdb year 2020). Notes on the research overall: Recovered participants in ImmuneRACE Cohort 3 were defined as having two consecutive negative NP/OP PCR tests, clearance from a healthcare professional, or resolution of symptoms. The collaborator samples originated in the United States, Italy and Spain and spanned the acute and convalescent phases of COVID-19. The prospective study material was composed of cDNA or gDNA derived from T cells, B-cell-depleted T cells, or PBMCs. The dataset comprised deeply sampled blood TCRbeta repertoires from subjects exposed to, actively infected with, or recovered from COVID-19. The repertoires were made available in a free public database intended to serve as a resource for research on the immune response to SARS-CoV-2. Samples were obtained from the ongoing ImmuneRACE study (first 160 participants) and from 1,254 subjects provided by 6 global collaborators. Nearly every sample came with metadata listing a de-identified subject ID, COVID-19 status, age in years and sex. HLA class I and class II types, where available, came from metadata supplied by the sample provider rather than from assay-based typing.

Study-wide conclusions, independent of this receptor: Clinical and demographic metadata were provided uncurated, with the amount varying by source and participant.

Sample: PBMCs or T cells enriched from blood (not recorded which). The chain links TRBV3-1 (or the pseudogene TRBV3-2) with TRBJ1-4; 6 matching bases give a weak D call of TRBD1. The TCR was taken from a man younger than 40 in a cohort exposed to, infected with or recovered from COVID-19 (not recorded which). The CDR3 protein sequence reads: CASSQVPPGLTGQSGEKLFF. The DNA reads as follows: TGTGCCAGCAGCCAGGTCCCCCCCGGCCTAACAGGGCAATCAGGGGAAAAACTGTTTTTT.